In this sample, the clone carrying this T cell receptor (beta chain) turned up once. Each multiple sclerosis control was a treatment-naive patient with relapsing-remitting disease that was either stable or active. Trimming pared 1 base from V and 1 base from J, leaving 10 bases between. Per the germline V gene, CDR1 is GTSNPN and CDR2 is SVGIG (reference sequence). This CDR3 region has 14 residues. This sample was taken from a study of CD8 T cells in Susac syndrome. Reverse transcription used about 0.45 to 1 ug RNA and random hexamers. TCR beta CDR3 was amplified by immunoSEQ multiplex PCR. This amplification extended across 54 Vbeta and 13 Jbeta segments. Each CDR3 protein gets one entry after TCRdb re-called the immunoSEQ multiplex PCR reads with MiXCR. The sample lists 330,000 or so distinct CDR3 sequences, almost 85% occurring once.

The origin of this receptor is a human donor with multiple sclerosis. V is TRBV30 and J is TRBJ1-1; perhaps TRBD1 as D (5 bases). What was sequenced was CD8+ T cells from PBMCs. As DNA, the CDR3 is TGTGCCTGGAGTGGATTTGGACAGAACACTGAAGCTTTCTTT. Amino acids: CAWSGFGQNTEAFF.